A selection of T cell receptor beta chains follows, all from one sample in a study of blood T cell repertoires in COVID-19. The data were produced by immunoSEQ multiplex PCR, yet TCRdb's version contains in-frame clones alone and is incomplete. The sample records a few hundred thousand clones, almost 90% being singletons. Specimen: PBMCs or T cells enriched from blood (not recorded which). The receptors originated from a woman aged 18-29 years with acute COVID-19. Each CDR3 is given with its conserved first and last residue. D genes are given only for firm matches. Clone size is not always given. Where it is, it says once, few, many or a class for expanded clones.

TRBJ2-3 | TRBV7-2 | - | TRBD2 | CASSSQAGEADTQYF | TGTGCCAGCAGCTCTCAGGCGGGAGAGGCAGATACGCAGTATTTT
TRBJ1-2 | TRBV27 | - | - | CASAGRLDGYTF | TGTGCCAGTGCGGGACGGCTCGATGGCTACACCTTC
TRBJ2-7 | TRBV2 | - | - | CASNWDSGTYEQYF | TGTGCCAGCAACTGGGACTCTGGGACCTACGAGCAGTACTTC
TRBJ2-7 | TRBV5-6 | - | - | CASSLGAGAPEQYF | TGTGCCAGCAGCTTGGGTGCTGGGGCTCCCGAGCAGTACTTC
TRBJ1-2 | TRBV11-3 | - | - | CASSLAPTAPPNYGYTF | TGTGCCAGCAGCTTAGCCCCTACCGCTCCTCCTAACTATGGCTACACCTTC
TRBJ1-2 | TRBV24-1 | - | - | CATSDLDSPNYGYTF | TGTGCCACCAGTGATTTGGACAGTCCTAACTATGGCTACACCTTC
TRBJ1-2 | TRBV10-3 | - | TRBD1 | CAIIPGTGQYTF | TGTGCCATCATTCCGGGGACAGGTCAGTACACCTTC
TRBJ1-1 | TRBV2 | - | - | CASSESLALTEAFF | TGTGCCAGCAGTGAGTCCTTAGCCCTCACTGAAGCTTTCTTT
TRBJ2-7 | TRBV18 | few | TRBD1 | CASSPPGQGGHEQYF | TGTGCCAGCTCACCTCCGGGACAGGGAGGGCACGAGCAGTACTTC
TRBJ1-1 | TRBV28 | - | - | CASRLDTMNTEAFF | TGTGCCAGCAGGTTGGACACTATGAACACTGAAGCTTTCTTT
TRBJ1-3 | TRBV13 | - | - | CASSPRQGRMMSSGNTIYF | TGTGCCAGCAGCCCCCGGCAGGGAAGGATGATGAGCTCTGGAAACACCATATATTTT
TRBJ1-6 | TRBV19 | - | TRBD1 | CASSSRTGSRSPLHF | TGTGCCAGTAGTTCCCGGACAGGGAGTCGATCACCCCTCCACTTT
TRBJ2-1 | TRBV14 | - | TRBD2 | CASSQEFSGRAEQFF | TGTGCCAGCAGCCAAGAGTTTAGCGGGAGGGCTGAGCAGTTCTTC
TRBJ2-5 | TRBV7-6 | - | TRBD2 | CASSSRTSGNQETQYF | TGTGCCAGCAGCTCTCGGACTAGCGGGAACCAAGAGACCCAGTACTTC
TRBJ2-1 | TRBV27 | - | - | CASSLRFANEQFF | TGTGCCAGCAGTTTACGGTTTGCCAATGAGCAGTTCTTC
TRBJ2-7 | TRBV10-3 | - | - | CAIKGGTSSYEQYF | TGTGCCATCAAGGGCGGGACCAGCTCCTACGAGCAGTACTTC
TRBJ1-5 | TRBV7-3 | - | TRBD1 | CASSRTGGVNQPQHF | TGTGCCAGCAGCCGTACAGGGGGTGTCAATCAGCCCCAGCATTTT